Listed below are T cell receptor beta chains from one sample, sequenced in a study of T-cell memory formation after mild COVID-19. TCRdb re-called the 5' RACE reads with MiXCR, one entry per CDR3 protein. The table includes 350,000 to 400,000 distinct CDR3 sequences, around a fifth detected once. The sequenced sample consisted of PBMCs or a T cell subset sorted from them (not recorded which). These receptors all come from an adult woman who had mild COVID-19 (a few samples of this study predate the infection). Cell type and time point are not known. CDR3s include the opening cysteine and the closing phenylalanine or tryptophan. The order of the fields is CDR3 DNA, CDR3 protein, J gene, D gene, CDR3 length, clone size, V gene. A D gene is named only where the DNA matches it firmly. The size entry is marked missing in some rows and otherwise reads once, few, many or a size class.

DNA: TGTGCCAGCAGCGTGACTAGCGGTCTCACAGATACGCAGTATTTT
CDR3: CASSVTSGLTDTQYF
J: TRBJ2-3
D: TRBD2
length: 15
size: few
V: TRBV9

DNA: TGTGCCAGCAGTCGGGGACTAACCACGAGCACAGATACGCAGTATTTT
CDR3: CASSRGLTTSTDTQYF
J: TRBJ2-3
D: TRBD2
length: 16
size: few
V: TRBV27

DNA: TGCAGCGTTGAAGATCTTCACGGGGTCTGGGCCTACAATGAGCAGTTCTTC
CDR3: CSVEDLHGVWAYNEQFF
J: TRBJ2-1
D: -
length: 17
size: few
V: TRBV29-1

DNA: TGTGCCAGCAGCACTCAGGCGTACGAGCAGTACTTC
CDR3: CASSTQAYEQYF
J: TRBJ2-7
D: -
length: 12
size: few
V: TRBV7-9

DNA: TGTGCCAGCAGTCTGTGGAGTAGCGGGGGGGCCAACAATGAGCAGTTCTTC
CDR3: CASSLWSSGGANNEQFF
J: TRBJ2-1
D: TRBD2
length: 17
size: -
V: TRBV27

DNA: TGTGCCACCAGTGATTTGCAGGGACCTGAGCAGTTCTTC
CDR3: CATSDLQGPEQFF
J: TRBJ2-1
D: -
length: 13
size: -
V: TRBV24-1

DNA: TGTGCCAGCAGCCAAGAGACCAAGTCGCGGGGCGAGCAGTACTTC
CDR3: CASSQETKSRGEQYF
J: TRBJ2-7
D: -
length: 15
size: few
V: TRBV4-2

DNA: TGTGCCAGCAGCTCCCCCCTTGGGACTAGCGGGGGTAGGTCCTACAATGAGCAGTTCTTC
CDR3: CASSSPLGTSGGRSYNEQFF
J: TRBJ2-1
D: TRBD2
length: 20
size: -
V: TRBV7-2

DNA: TGCGCCAGCAGCTTGGAGGCAGGCGCTGGACAGCCCCAGCATTTT
CDR3: CASSLEAGAGQPQHF
J: TRBJ1-5
D: -
length: 15
size: -
V: TRBV5-1

DNA: TGCGCCAGCAGCCAAGACGCAGGGGGAAAGGGTGGCTACACCTTC
CDR3: CASSQDAGGKGGYTF
J: TRBJ1-2
D: TRBD1
length: 15
size: few
V: TRBV4-1

DNA: TGCAGTGCTAGAACTATCCAGGGGTTCGGCACTGAAGCTTTCTTT
CDR3: CSARTIQGFGTEAFF
J: TRBJ1-1
D: -
length: 15
size: -
V: TRBV20-1

DNA: TGTGCCAGCAGTTTAACGGGACCAACGGACTATGGCTACACCTTC
CDR3: CASSLTGPTDYGYTF
J: TRBJ1-2
D: -
length: 15
size: many
V: TRBV12-3/TRBV12-4

DNA: TGTGCCAGCAGCGTAGATTCAGGGGTGGACATTCAGTACTTC
CDR3: CASSVDSGVDIQYF
J: TRBJ2-4
D: -
length: 14
size: -
V: TRBV9

DNA: TGCGCCAGCAGCCAAGTCTCACTAGCGGAGACCCAGTACTTC
CDR3: CASSQVSLAETQYF
J: TRBJ2-5
D: TRBD2
length: 14
size: few
V: TRBV4-1

DNA: TGCGCCAGCAGCTTGGGACAGAACTACGAGCAGTACTTC
CDR3: CASSLGQNYEQYF
J: TRBJ2-7
D: -
length: 13
size: many
V: TRBV5-1

DNA: TGTGCCAGCTCACCAAGGTCAACTAGCGGGTCCCCCTCTAATGAGCAGTTCTTC
CDR3: CASSPRSTSGSPSNEQFF
J: TRBJ2-1
D: TRBD2
length: 18
size: many
V: TRBV18

DNA: TGCGCCAGCAGCTTGGCCGACTACGAGCAGTACTTC
CDR3: CASSLADYEQYF
J: TRBJ2-7
D: -
length: 12
size: -
V: TRBV5-1

DNA: TGTGCCAGCAGCTTATTGAGGGCGCTAGGGACTGAAGCTTTCTTT
CDR3: CASSLLRALGTEAFF
J: TRBJ1-1
D: -
length: 15
size: few
V: TRBV7-2

DNA: TGTGCCAGCAGCTTAGGCGGGGGGGCCACTGAGCAGTTCTTC
CDR3: CASSLGGGATEQFF
J: TRBJ2-1
D: TRBD2
length: 14
size: few
V: TRBV7-2

DNA: TGTGCCGGCAGCCGGGGTACTGGGGCCAACGTCCTGACTTTC
CDR3: CAGSRGTGANVLTF
J: TRBJ2-6
D: -
length: 14
size: once
V: TRBV3-1

DNA: TGTGCCAGCAGCTTACAGCGGGGGTTAACCGGGGAGCTGTTTTTT
CDR3: CASSLQRGLTGELFF
J: TRBJ2-2
D: TRBD2
length: 15
size: -
V: TRBV7-2

DNA: TGTGCCAGCAGCTCCCTGGGACTAGATACGCAGTATTTT
CDR3: CASSSLGLDTQYF
J: TRBJ2-3
D: -
length: 13
size: -
V: TRBV11-2

DNA: TGCAGCGTTGGGGTCCTTAACAATGAGCAGTTCTTC
CDR3: CSVGVLNNEQFF
J: TRBJ2-1
D: -
length: 12
size: -
V: TRBV29-1

DNA: TGCGCCAGCAGCTTGGCCAACCCCACAGATACGCAGTATTTT
CDR3: CASSLANPTDTQYF
J: TRBJ2-3
D: -
length: 14
size: -
V: TRBV5-1

DNA: TGTGCCAGCAGCTCAAGGGGGGAAGCAGGGGGCTACACCTTC
CDR3: CASSSRGEAGGYTF
J: TRBJ1-2
D: -
length: 14
size: few
V: TRBV7-9